What follows is one T cell receptor (beta chain) and its context. Antigen unknown. The sample belongs to a study of CD4+ T cells in melanoma. Study findings and constraints: Neoantigen-specific CD4+ T cells in melanoma reportedly had diverse differentiation states. A reported correlation linked neoantigen-specific CD4+ T cells to CD8+, macrophage and B cell function.

Germline CDR1 and CDR2: MNHNS and SASEGT. The CDR3 runs 9 residues. V lost 8 bases to trimming and J lost 14 bases, with 12 bases between them. This table comes from immunoSEQ multiplex PCR, and its TCRdb copy is limited to in-frame clones, with some not included. Altogether 140,000 or so clones are present, roughly 91% being singletons, with the ten largest covering more than 1.5%. V gene TRBV6-1 combines with J gene TRBJ1-2; D is unresolved. This clonotype originated in a human donor with melanoma. This CDR3 is CASGGGSTF. For the CDR3, the DNA is TGTGCCAGCGGTGGCGGCTCTACCTTC.